Included here is one TCR beta chain sequence, with context. Its matching antigen is unknown. The CDR3 is 13 amino acids. From germline, CDR1 is MDHEN and CDR2 SYDVKM. The V gene end was trimmed by 10 bases and the J gene end by 3 bases; junction bases not matched to a gene: 9. Next came a second PCR, run for about 6 to 12 cycles, which used a sample-barcoded 5' primer along with a J-beta primer mix. Each cDNA molecule received a tag from a template-switch adaptor that had 12 random nucleotides. Using its own MiXCR run on the 5' RACE reads, TCRdb lists one record per CDR3 protein. The table includes about 1.6 million distinct CDR3 sequences, about 31% detected once. The sample, around 9.9 milliliters of peripheral blood, was drawn from each donor. This record belongs to a study of blood T cells in healthy people across ages. Study outcomes and limitations: Both higher diversity and more naive CD4+ cells marked long-lived donors when set against aged donors.

The TCR sequence derives from a woman aged 30 to 39 in good health. The material sequenced was blood. The V call is TRBV28, the J call TRBJ2-7; 7 positions agree with TRBD1. The CDR3: CATKTGYSYEQYF. CDR3 DNA sequence: TGTGCCACCAAGACAGGGTACAGCTACGAGCAGTACTTC.